A selection of T cell receptor beta chains follows, all from one sample in a study of OX40 agonist ivuxolimab in advanced cancers. Here immunoSEQ multiplex PCR was the method, and the copy in TCRdb shows in-frame clones only, minus some. Of tens of thousands of clones in the sample, around 84% were seen once. The sample in question was CD4+ or CD8+ T cells sorted from blood, obtained in a trial of the OX40 agonist ivuxolimab. The receptor source for this set is an adult with an advanced solid tumor such as melanoma, head and neck, liver or kidney cancer. Both conserved end residues are part of each CDR3. Each record gives: J gene, D gene, clone size, V gene, CDR3 DNA, CDR3 protein. A D gene is named only where the DNA matches it firmly. Clone size appears in some rows only: once, few, many, or a class for an expanded clone.

j_call: TRBJ2-3; d_call: TRBD2; clone_size: .; v_call: TRBV5-1; cdr3_nt: TGCGCCAGCAGCTTGGAACTAGCGGGCGTCGGCGCAGATACGCAGTATTTT; cdr3_aa: CASSLELAGVGADTQYF
j_call: TRBJ2-5; d_call: .; clone_size: .; v_call: TRBV6-5; cdr3_nt: TGTGCCAGCGGTCGAGGAGAGACCCAGTACTTC; cdr3_aa: CASGRGETQYF
j_call: TRBJ1-6; d_call: .; clone_size: .; v_call: TRBV6-5; cdr3_nt: TGTGCCAGCAGATGGGACCGGGTGGTTTCACCCCTCCACTTT; cdr3_aa: CASRWDRVVSPLHF
j_call: TRBJ1-1; d_call: .; clone_size: .; v_call: TRBV11-1; cdr3_nt: TGTGCCAGCAGCTTAGGGGCAGGGTGGGCTCCTGAAGCTTTCTTT; cdr3_aa: CASSLGAGWAPEAFF
j_call: TRBJ2-3; d_call: .; clone_size: .; v_call: TRBV11-3; cdr3_nt: TGTGCCAGCAGCTTAGAATTCGCAGATACGCAGTATTTT; cdr3_aa: CASSLEFADTQYF
j_call: TRBJ1-3; d_call: .; clone_size: .; v_call: TRBV7-2; cdr3_nt: TGTGCCAGCAGCGCGACTCGGGTGATGGGAAACACCATATATTTT; cdr3_aa: CASSATRVMGNTIYF
j_call: TRBJ2-3; d_call: .; clone_size: .; v_call: TRBV9; cdr3_nt: TGTGCCAGCAGCGTAGGGCGGCAGGAGTATACGCAGTATTTT; cdr3_aa: CASSVGRQEYTQYF
j_call: TRBJ2-3; d_call: TRBD2; clone_size: .; v_call: TRBV4-2; cdr3_nt: TGTGCCAGCAGCCAGGGACTAGCGGGAGGGCCCATAGTAGATACGCAGTATTTT; cdr3_aa: CASSQGLAGGPIVDTQYF
j_call: TRBJ2-5; d_call: TRBD2; clone_size: .; v_call: TRBV5-4; cdr3_nt: TGTGCCAGCAGTCCGGGGGGGAAAAAAGAGGAGACCCAGTACTTC; cdr3_aa: CASSPGGKKEETQYF
j_call: TRBJ1-1; d_call: .; clone_size: .; v_call: TRBV13; cdr3_nt: TGTGCCAGCAGCTTAGGCGCGGCTTTCTTT; cdr3_aa: CASSLGAAFF
j_call: TRBJ1-5; d_call: .; clone_size: .; v_call: TRBV15; cdr3_nt: TGTGCCACCAGCAGAGTTGGAAGTAGCAATCAGCCCCAGCATTTT; cdr3_aa: CATSRVGSSNQPQHF
j_call: TRBJ2-3; d_call: .; clone_size: .; v_call: TRBV7-3; cdr3_nt: TGTGCCAGCAGCGCCCGACGAGGAGCCGGAGGGGCAGATACGCAGTATTTT; cdr3_aa: CASSARRGAGGADTQYF
j_call: TRBJ2-7; d_call: TRBD1; clone_size: .; v_call: TRBV10-3; cdr3_nt: TGTGCCATCCTGGCCGGGACAGGGTCCTACGAGCAGTACTTC; cdr3_aa: CAILAGTGSYEQYF
j_call: TRBJ2-7; d_call: TRBD1; clone_size: .; v_call: TRBV4-3; cdr3_nt: TGCGCCAGCAGCCTATCGGGACAGGGGGCGCAAGAGCAGTACTTC; cdr3_aa: CASSLSGQGAQEQYF
j_call: TRBJ2-1; d_call: TRBD2; clone_size: .; v_call: TRBV5-1; cdr3_nt: TGCGCCAGCAGCTTACGAGCGGGAGGCCACAATGAGCAGTTCTTC; cdr3_aa: CASSLRAGGHNEQFF
j_call: TRBJ1-5; d_call: .; clone_size: .; v_call: TRBV10-3; cdr3_nt: TGTGCCATCAGCCCGACAGGATTCAATCAGCCCCAGCATTTT; cdr3_aa: CAISPTGFNQPQHF
j_call: TRBJ1-1; d_call: .; clone_size: few; v_call: TRBV27; cdr3_nt: TGTGCCAGTAGGCTGGTGACTGAAGCTTTCTTT; cdr3_aa: CASRLVTEAFF
j_call: TRBJ2-5; d_call: .; clone_size: .; v_call: TRBV19; cdr3_nt: TGTGCCAGTAGTAGAACAGGAACCCAACAAGAGACCCAGTACTTC; cdr3_aa: CASSRTGTQQETQYF
j_call: TRBJ2-3; d_call: .; clone_size: few; v_call: TRBV13; cdr3_nt: TGTGCCAGCAGCTTAGCGTCGGGGCAGGCTGGCACAGATACGCAGTATTTT; cdr3_aa: CASSLASGQAGTDTQYF
j_call: TRBJ1-4; d_call: .; clone_size: .; v_call: TRBV15; cdr3_nt: TGTGCCACCAGCAGAGATGATCGCGGGAGACTGTTTTTT; cdr3_aa: CATSRDDRGRLFF
j_call: TRBJ2-1; d_call: .; clone_size: .; v_call: TRBV6-6; cdr3_nt: TGTGCCAGCAGTTCAGGCGGGATCGATGAGCAGTTCTTC; cdr3_aa: CASSSGGIDEQFF
j_call: TRBJ1-3; d_call: .; clone_size: .; v_call: TRBV7-2; cdr3_nt: TGTGCCAGCAGCTTCGGACGGAGCTCTGGAAACACCATATATTTT; cdr3_aa: CASSFGRSSGNTIYF
j_call: TRBJ2-1; d_call: .; clone_size: .; v_call: TRBV4-1; cdr3_nt: TGCGCCAGCAGCCAAGAGCCCCCGAGCTCCTACAATGAGCAGTTCTTC; cdr3_aa: CASSQEPPSSYNEQFF
j_call: TRBJ1-2; d_call: .; clone_size: .; v_call: TRBV7-8; cdr3_nt: TGTGCCAGCAGCTTAAGGATGGGGGGCTACACCTTC; cdr3_aa: CASSLRMGGYTF